Listed below are T cell receptor beta chains from one sample, sequenced in a study of T-cell reconstitution after alpha-beta-depleted transplantation in children. Via MiXCR, TCRdb re-called the PCR reads, giving one row per CDR3 protein. The table has 600,000 to 800,000 distinct CDR3 sequences, roughly 14% seen once. The sequences come from PBMCs, collected before TCRalphabeta/CD19-depleted stem cell transplant. These TCRs come from a girl under 10 years old with congenital amegakaryocytic thrombocytopenia, due to receive a stem cell transplant. Each CDR3 is given with its conserved first and last residue. Each record gives: clone size, V gene, D gene, J gene, CDR3 protein, CDR3 DNA. D genes are given only for firm matches. The size of a clone is reported for some rows only, either as once, few or many, or as a class for expanded clones.

-	TRBV20-1	-	TRBJ2-1	CSATVAGQPYNYYNEQFF	TGCAGTGCTACGGTCGCGGGACAACCTTATAACTACTACAATGAGCAGTTCTTC
many	TRBV28	-	TRBJ2-7	CASSLGYRLQGDEQYF	TGTGCCAGCAGTTTAGGGTACCGGCTCCAGGGTGACGAGCAGTACTTC
-	TRBV11-2	TRBD1	TRBJ2-3	CASSSQGATDTQYF	TGTGCCAGCAGCTCTCAGGGGGCTACAGATACGCAGTATTTT
few	TRBV5-8	-	TRBJ1-1	CASSLDVGWNTEAFF	TGTGCCAGCAGCTTGGATGTAGGGTGGAACACTGAAGCTTTCTTT
many	TRBV29-1	TRBD1	TRBJ2-7	CSVIDRGIYEQYF	TGCAGCGTTATAGACAGGGGGATCTACGAGCAGTACTTC
-	TRBV18	-	TRBJ2-7	CASSLRTQYEQYF	TGTGCCAGCTCACTCCGGACCCAGTACGAGCAGTACTTC
many	TRBV15	-	TRBJ1-2	CATSTETLQYGYTF	TGTGCCACCAGCACCGAAACTCTACAGTATGGCTACACCTTC
-	TRBV5-1	TRBD1	TRBJ2-7	CASSRGQGPYEQYF	TGCGCCAGCAGCCGGGGACAGGGTCCCTACGAGCAGTACTTC
few	TRBV14	TRBD2	TRBJ2-7	CASSQQRLAGSEQYF	TGTGCCAGCAGCCAACAGCGGCTAGCGGGATCCGAGCAGTACTTC
many	TRBV7-8	TRBD2	TRBJ2-1	CASSLGLAGVYLGVGNEQFF	TGTGCCAGCAGCTTGGGTTTAGCGGGAGTATACTTGGGTGTCGGGAATGAGCAGTTCTTC
many	TRBV10-2	TRBD1	TRBJ2-7	CASSEWNRGTYEQYF	TGCGCCAGCAGTGAGTGGAACAGGGGAACCTACGAGCAGTACTTC